The entry that follows covers one TCR beta chain sequence. Time point meaning: after trial treatment. Stated treatment: LDRT plus nivolumab, ipilimumab, low-dose cyclophosphamide and aspirin (RACIN trial). This sample is drawn from a study of low-dose radiotherapy and immunotherapy resistance in tumors. The CDR3 consists of 15 residues. V lost 1 base and J 8 bases, leaving 15 bases between the germline ends. Germline assignment: CDR1 LNHNV and CDR2 YYDKDF (reference sequence). Alpha and beta chains were covered, as first-strand cDNA relied on TRAV- and TRBV-specific primers. TCR amplification used 15 to 20 PCR cycles, a constant-region primer and a V-primer adapter. TCRdb analysed the reads with MiXCR anew, one entry per CDR3 protein. The data show more than 90,000 distinct CDR3 sequences, with 20% to 25% seen just once and roughly 4.3% held by the top ten.

This receptor was taken from a male donor with prostate cancer. The rearrangement links TRBV15 to TRBJ2-1; D might be TRBD2 (5 bases). This sample comprised PBMCs, obtained after low-dose radiotherapy plus immunotherapy. CDR3 DNA: TGTGCCACCAGCAGAGCCACCTCGGGGAGTCATGAGCAGTTCTTC. It translates to CATSRATSGSHEQFF.